One and the same sample provided the 3 T cell receptor beta chains below, sequenced in a study of high-grade serous ovarian cancer treatment subgroups. Tumor tissue was taken before any definitive surgery or chemotherapy was given. TCRdb's table, derived via immunoSEQ multiplex PCR, lists solely in-frame clones and lacks some. The sample has some 33,000 clones, over 60% seen once; the top ten hold approximately 3%. The material sequenced was tumor tissue. These receptors were taken from a human donor with high-grade serous ovarian cancer.

The genes are TRBV27 and TRBJ2-3, with 8 bases matching TRBD1. V lost 5 bases, J lost 1 base, and 5 bases stayed unmatched. The length of the CDR3 is 15 residues. The germline V gene has CDR1 MNHEY and CDR2 SMNVEV (reference sequence). CDR3 residues: CASSPDRGGTDTQYF. In DNA form, the CDR3 reads TGTGCCAGCAGTCCCGACAGGGGAGGCACAGATACGCAGTATTTT.

CDR3 sequence (DNA): TGTGCCAGTAGTGCACTAGCGGGGCACACAGATACGCAGTATTTT. Protein: CASSALAGHTDTQYF. The V gene is TRBV19, the J gene TRBJ2-3; TRBD2 matches at 10 bases. The length of the CDR3 is 15 residues. The V and J ends lost 5 bases and 2 bases, in that order; junction bases with no gene match: 4. CDR1 and CDR2 (germline): LNHDA, SQIVND (reference sequence).

In nucleotides, the CDR3 is TGTGCTAGTGGTTTGTTCCAGGCCGACCGGGGCAATCAGCCCCAGCATTTT. Its translation: CASGLFQADRGNQPQHF. This chain uses TRBV12-5 with TRBJ1-5; D unresolved. The germline CDR1 and CDR2 sequences are LGHNT and FRNRAP. V lost 2 bases to trimming and J lost 2 bases, with 16 bases between them. The CDR3 consists of 17 residues.